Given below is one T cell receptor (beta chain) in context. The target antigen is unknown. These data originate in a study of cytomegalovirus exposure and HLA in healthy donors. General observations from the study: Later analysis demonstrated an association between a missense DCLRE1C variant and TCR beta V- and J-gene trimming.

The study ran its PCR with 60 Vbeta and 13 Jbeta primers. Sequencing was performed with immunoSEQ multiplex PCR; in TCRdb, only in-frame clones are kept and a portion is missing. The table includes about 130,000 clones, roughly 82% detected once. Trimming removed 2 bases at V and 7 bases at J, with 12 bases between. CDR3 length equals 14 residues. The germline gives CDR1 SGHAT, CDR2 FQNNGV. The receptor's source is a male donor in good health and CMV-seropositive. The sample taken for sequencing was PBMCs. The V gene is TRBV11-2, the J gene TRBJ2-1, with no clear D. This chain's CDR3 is CASSLMQVTNEQFF. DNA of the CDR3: TGTGCCAGCAGCTTAATGCAGGTGACGAATGAGCAGTTCTTC.